This T cell receptor (beta chain) was documented in a study of post-analysis software for immune sequencing data. As for the study in general: Progressive-relapsing, secondary progressive and relapsing-remitting multiple sclerosis were among the disease courses included.

This clonotype has only one observation. Its antigen is still unknown. Findings and caveats of the study: Relative to controls, patients with multiple sclerosis showed significantly lower normalized Chao1 diversity. Samples prepared in the same batch strongly co-clustered by F measure.

The TCR beta cDNA libraries carried unique molecular identifiers. One entry per CDR3 protein, called by TCRdb with MiXCR from the PCR reads. The repertoire holds 350,000 to 500,000 distinct CDR3 sequences, with approximately 39% as singletons. Specimen: blood. This sequence originates from a girl between 2 and 10 years old with multiple sclerosis.

DNA for the CDR3: TGTGCCAGCAGTTTATGGGCCAGCAACATGAACACTGAAGCTTTCTTT. It translates to CASSLWASNMNTEAFF. The chain employs TRBV27 and TRBJ1-1; D remains unclear. The germline gives CDR1 MNHEY, CDR2 SMNVEV (reference sequence). The V gene lost 1 base and the J gene lost 0 bases, with 12 bases spanning the gap. The CDR3 has 16 amino acids.